This TCR beta chain emerged from a study of T cells in Graves' hyperthyroidism and ophthalmopathy. This clonotype has at least ten counts. As yet, its antigen is unknown. It was RNA transcripts that yielded the amplified TCR beta CDR3 regions. RT-PCR in the first round (using the HTBI primer set) targeted the TCR CDR3. MiXCR, applied by TCRdb to the multiplex PCR reads, yields one record per CDR3 protein. The sample records 350,000 or so distinct CDR3 sequences, roughly 23% being singletons. Study-wide results and caveats: Model output signaled ophthalmopathy a median roughly 6 months ahead of onset.

Over 18 months, lack of ophthalmopathy progression marked Graves' hyperthyroidism as stable. The V gene lost 5 bases and the J gene lost 1 base, with 19 bases spanning the gap. This CDR3 is 17 amino acids long. Germline V gives CDR1 MDHEN, CDR2 SYDVKM. The sequenced sample consisted of blood. The chain recombines TRBV28 with TRBJ2-3; tentative D call: TRBD1 (6 bases). The TCR sequence derives from a woman aged 45 to 65 with Graves' hyperthyroidism. For the CDR3, the DNA is TGTGCCAGCAGTGCCCCGGGTATAGCAGGGGGCACAGATACGCAGTATTTT. Residues: CASSAPGIAGGTDTQYF. The whole variable domain, remainder taken from reference TRBV28 and TRBJ2-3, is DVKVTQSSRYLVKRTGEKVFLECVQDMDHENMFWYRQDPGLGLRLIYFSYDVKMKEKGDIPEGYSVSREKKERFSLILESASTNQTSMYLCASSAPGIAGGTDTQYFGPGTRLTVL.